What follows describes a single T cell receptor (beta chain). Data came from immunoSEQ multiplex PCR; TCRdb stores just in-frame clones and leaves some out. The sample includes about 2.1 million clones, just under 95% seen only once; the top ten take more than 1.5%. Terminally differentiated effector memory CD45RA+ cells were excluded from the naive CD8 cells, which were CD45RO-negative and positively selected for CCR7. The data are from a study of shared clonotypes between healthy human individuals. The CDR3 has 16 residues. V was pared by 4 bases and J by 7 bases, with 11 bases of the junction left unmatched. Germline assignment: CDR1 SEHNR and CDR2 FQNEAQ (reference sequence).

This TCR was recovered from a man aged 18 to 29 in good health. Some clones in this sample may be carry-over from other donors' samples. The V and J genes are TRBV7-9 and TRBJ2-1; TRBD1 matches 9 bases. The sequenced sample consisted of naive CD8+ T cells from PBMCs. The CDR3 DNA sequence: TGTGCCAGCAGCTCTCGGGGACAGGGTGTTTTAAATGAGCAGTTCTTC. It is translated as CASSSRGQGVLNEQFF.